The rows below give T cell receptor beta chains drawn from one sample of a study of cytomegalovirus exposure and HLA in healthy donors. The assay was immunoSEQ multiplex PCR, and TCRdb's table has in-frame clones only and misses some. Of roughly 100,000 clones listed, 65% to 85% are singletons. Sequencing was performed on PBMCs. The source is a male donor in good health and CMV-seropositive. Each CDR3 is given with its conserved first and last residue. The D gene is left open where the match is weak. The size entry is marked missing in some rows and otherwise reads once, few, many or a size class.

j_gene | abundance | v_gene | d_gene | CDR3nt | CDR3aa
TRBJ2-7 | . | TRBV5-4 | . | TGTGCCAGCAGCTTGAACAGGGCCAACTCCTACGAGCAGTACTTC | CASSLNRANSYEQYF
TRBJ2-1 | . | TRBV6-5 | TRBD1 | TGTGCCAGCAGTTACTCCGGACAGGGGAGGCACAATGAGCAGTTCTTC | CASSYSGQGRHNEQFF
TRBJ1-4 | . | TRBV16 | TRBD1 | TGTGCCAGCAGCCAATCGTTGACAGGGCACAGCGCTAAACTGTTTTTT | CASSQSLTGHSAKLFF
TRBJ2-3 | . | TRBV7-9 | TRBD1 | TGTGCCAGCAGCTTAACGGGACAGGGGACAGATACGCAGTATTTT | CASSLTGQGTDTQYF
TRBJ1-1 | . | TRBV7-2 | . | TGTGCCAGCAGCCCATACGGGGCGGGGGCTTTCTTT | CASSPYGAGAFF
TRBJ1-1 | . | TRBV5-4 | TRBD1 | TGTGCCAGCACCAACAAAGGTCAGGGGGTGAACACTGAAGCTTTCTTT | CASTNKGQGVNTEAFF
TRBJ1-1 | once | TRBV7-2 | . | TGTGCCAGCAGCTTAGATCCGGGGAACACTGAAGCTTTCTTT | CASSLDPGNTEAFF
TRBJ2-6 | . | TRBV6-1 | . | TGTGCCAGCAGTGAAGCCCAGGGATTTAGGGCTGGGGCCAACGTCCTGACTTTC | CASSEAQGFRAGANVLTF
TRBJ2-1 | . | TRBV30 | TRBD2 | TGTGCCTGGACCAAGGGACTAGCGGGAGTTCATGAGCAGTTCTTC | CAWTKGLAGVHEQFF
TRBJ2-7 | . | TRBV7-9 | . | TGTGCCAGCAGCCCCTACTCTGGGGCGCAGAACTACGAGCAGTACTTC | CASSPYSGAQNYEQYF
TRBJ1-5 | few | TRBV7-8 | . | TGTGCCAGCAGCGCCACTAATCAGCCCCAGCATTTT | CASSATNQPQHF